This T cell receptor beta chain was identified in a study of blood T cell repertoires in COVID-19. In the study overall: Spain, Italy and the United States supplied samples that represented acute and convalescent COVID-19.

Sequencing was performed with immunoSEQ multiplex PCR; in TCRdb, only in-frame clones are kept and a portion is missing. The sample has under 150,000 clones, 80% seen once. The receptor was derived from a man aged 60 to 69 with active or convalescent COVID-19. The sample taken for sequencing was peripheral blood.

The CDR3 nucleotides read TGTGCCACCAGTGACCCGAGGGGGTGGGGCAATGAGCAGTTCTTC. It is translated as CATSDPRGWGNEQFF. The chain is built from TRBV24-1 and TRBJ2-1; perhaps TRBD1 as D (6 bases). This CDR3 spans 15 amino acids. In germline, CDR1 is KGHDR, CDR2 SFDVKD. Trimming left V 4 bases short and J 6 bases short, with 15 bases between.